Listed below are T cell receptor beta chains from one sample, sequenced in a study of blood T cell repertoires in COVID-19. Only in-frame clones appear in the TCRdb table, and some are missing; sequencing was by immunoSEQ multiplex PCR. This table holds fewer than 250,000 clones, around 87% found once. The material sequenced was PBMCs or T cells enriched from blood (not recorded which). Receptors were obtained from a woman in her thirties or forties in a cohort exposed to, infected with or recovered from COVID-19 (not recorded which). The CDR3 runs from the conserved cysteine through the conserved F or W. The order of the fields is J gene, clone size, D gene, V gene, CDR3 protein, CDR3 DNA. The D gene is left open where the match is weak. Size values are once, few and many counts, or a class for expanded clones, and some rows have none.

TRBJ1-1,.,TRBD1,TRBV28,CASSSQGVGTEAFF,TGTGCCAGCAGTTCCCAGGGGGTTGGTACTGAAGCTTTCTTT
TRBJ1-2,.,.,TRBV4-3,CASSPRVTGSYYGYTF,TGCGCCAGCAGCCCGCGGGTCACAGGGTCATACTATGGCTACACCTTC
TRBJ2-2,.,TRBD2,TRBV9,CASSVGSGRVNTGELFF,TGTGCCAGCAGCGTAGGAAGCGGGAGGGTGAACACCGGGGAGCTGTTTTTT
TRBJ1-3,.,.,TRBV18,CASSPPGHTSGNTIYF,TGTGCCAGCTCACCACCCGGACATACCTCTGGAAACACCATATATTTT
TRBJ1-1,.,TRBD1,TRBV15,CATSRDGDRPTEAFF,TGTGCCACCAGCAGAGATGGGGACAGGCCCACTGAAGCTTTCTTT
TRBJ1-5,.,.,TRBV5-1,CASSFTGLNQPQHF,TGCGCCAGCAGCTTTACAGGGCTCAATCAGCCCCAGCATTTT
TRBJ2-5,.,TRBD2,TRBV7-8,CASSVGLAGGRETQYF,TGTGCCAGCAGCGTAGGACTAGCGGGGGGCCGAGAGACCCAGTACTTC
TRBJ2-7,.,.,TRBV5-1,CASSLVGGADEQYF,TGCGCCAGCAGCTTGGTTGGGGGGGCGGACGAGCAGTACTTC
TRBJ2-3,few,.,TRBV28,CASSFRGDFTDTQYF,TGTGCCAGCAGTTTTCGCGGGGACTTCACAGATACGCAGTATTTT
TRBJ1-4,.,TRBD1,TRBV27,CASRRTGLDEKLFF,TGTGCCAGCAGGAGGACAGGGCTTGATGAAAAACTGTTTTTT
TRBJ1-1,.,.,TRBV5-6,CASSLGGRGEAFF,TGTGCCAGCAGCTTGGGCGGACGCGGGGAAGCTTTCTTT
TRBJ1-3,few,.,TRBV4-2,CASSPTDSSGNTIYF,TGTGCCAGCAGTCCGACGGACAGCTCTGGAAACACCATATATTTT
TRBJ1-2,.,TRBD1,TRBV11-2,CASSLEVRGVNYGYTF,TGTGCCAGCAGCTTAGAAGTCAGGGGGGTCAACTATGGCTACACCTTC
TRBJ1-3,.,.,TRBV9,CASSARGGNTIYF,TGTGCCAGCAGCGCCAGAGGGGGAAACACCATATATTTT
TRBJ1-1,.,.,TRBV6-5,CASSYGPDSFTEAFF,TGTGCCAGCAGTTATGGGCCGGATTCTTTCACTGAAGCTTTCTTT
TRBJ1-5,.,.,TRBV24-1,CATSDSGEDQPQHF,TGTGCCACCAGTGATTCCGGGGAGGACCAGCCCCAGCATTTT
TRBJ1-6,.,TRBD1,TRBV27,CASSLLGTANSPLHF,TGTGCCAGCAGTTTATTGGGGACAGCAAATTCACCCCTCCACTTT
TRBJ1-1,.,.,TRBV10-2,CASSLGLDTEAFF,TGCGCCAGCAGCCTCGGGTTGGACACTGAAGCTTTCTTT
TRBJ2-3,.,TRBD2,TRBV27,CASSSRAGGLSTDTQYF,TGTGCCAGCAGTTCTAGAGCGGGGGGGCTTAGCACAGATACGCAGTATTTT
TRBJ2-3,.,TRBD2,TRBV19,CASSIDSGTNTDTQYF,TGTGCCAGTAGTATAGATTCCGGGACTAACACAGATACGCAGTATTTT
TRBJ1-4,.,.,TRBV29-1,CSARPGPGGEKLFF,TGCAGCGCCCGACCGGGCCCGGGAGGTGAAAAACTGTTTTTT
TRBJ1-1,.,.,TRBV5-1,CASSLAGGGGGEAFF,TGCGCCAGCAGCTTGGCCGGCGGGGGCGGGGGTGAAGCTTTCTTT
TRBJ2-3,.,TRBD2,TRBV25-1,CASGGAGVADTQYF,TGTGCCAGCGGAGGAGCGGGAGTGGCAGATACGCAGTATTTT
TRBJ2-3,.,.,TRBV6-2/TRBV6-3,CASSYSAASARTDTQYF,TGTGCCAGCAGTTACTCGGCTGCTAGCGCCCGCACAGATACGCAGTATTTT
TRBJ2-2,.,.,TRBV27,CASSLGRNTGELFF,TGTGCCAGCAGTTTAGGCAGAAACACCGGGGAGCTGTTTTTT
TRBJ2-7,once,TRBD1,TRBV7-9,CASSFRDRGHEQYF,TGTGCCAGCAGCTTTAGGGACAGGGGCCACGAGCAGTACTTC
TRBJ2-7,few,TRBD1,TRBV6-5,CATDGRGQGTYEQYF,TGTGCCACAGACGGCCGGGGACAGGGAACCTACGAGCAGTACTTC
TRBJ1-6,.,.,TRBV28,CASREPGFGPLHF,TGTGCCAGCAGGGAGCCGGGATTTGGACCCCTCCACTTT
TRBJ2-7,.,TRBD1,TRBV28,CASSQAGTGYEQYF,TGTGCCAGCAGCCAAGCCGGGACAGGGTACGAGCAGTACTTC
TRBJ2-3,.,.,TRBV6-1,CASSEIQRRRDTQYF,TGTGCCAGCAGTGAAATCCAGCGTCGAAGAGATACGCAGTATTTT
TRBJ2-6,.,.,TRBV28,CASRARGGANVLTF,TGTGCCAGCAGGGCCAGAGGGGGGGCCAACGTCCTGACTTTC
TRBJ1-5,.,TRBD1,TRBV4-1,CASSTSPGTGVFQPQHF,TGCGCCAGCTCTACTTCCCCCGGGACAGGGGTATTTCAGCCCCAGCATTTT
TRBJ2-7,.,TRBD2,TRBV3-1/TRBV3-2,CASSQGTSGTYEQYF,TGTGCCAGCAGCCAAGGAACTAGCGGGACCTACGAGCAGTACTTC
TRBJ1-3,.,.,TRBV6-2/TRBV6-3,CASSQGSSGNTIYF,TGTGCCAGCAGTCAGGGGAGCTCTGGAAACACCATATATTTT
TRBJ2-3,.,TRBD2,TRBV19,CASSMMVAGGLDTQYF,TGTGCCAGTAGTATGATGGTAGCGGGGGGGTTAGATACGCAGTATTTT
TRBJ1-1,.,.,TRBV5-6,CASSYGGMNTEAFF,TGTGCCAGCAGCTACGGGGGTATGAACACTGAAGCTTTCTTT
TRBJ2-3,.,.,TRBV11-2,CASSLRAGLDTQYF,TGTGCCAGCAGCTTACGGGCAGGGCTAGATACGCAGTATTTT
TRBJ1-3,.,TRBD1,TRBV5-4,CASSFPGQGSTGNTIYF,TGTGCCAGCAGCTTTCCGGGACAGGGATCTACCGGAAACACCATATATTTT
TRBJ1-1,.,.,TRBV13,CASSLGPLGGAFF,TGTGCCAGCAGCTTAGGACCCCTGGGGGGAGCTTTCTTT
TRBJ1-2,.,TRBD1,TRBV29-1,CSAVGQGRNYGYTF,TGCAGCGCCGTCGGACAGGGACGCAACTATGGCTACACCTTC
TRBJ2-2,.,.,TRBV6-1,CASSESSAGAGELFF,TGTGCCAGCAGTGAATCCTCGGCAGGGGCCGGGGAGCTGTTTTTT
TRBJ2-1,.,TRBD2,TRBV3-1/TRBV3-2,CASSRPSGGPEQFF,TGTGCCAGCAGCCGACCTAGCGGGGGGCCGGAGCAGTTCTTC
TRBJ2-5,.,.,TRBV11-2,CASSLGTAKTQYF,TGTGCCAGCAGCTTAGGGACAGCCAAGACCCAGTACTTC
TRBJ1-1,.,.,TRBV11-2,CASSPTGTMNTEAFF,TGTGCCAGCAGCCCCACCGGGACAATGAACACTGAAGCTTTCTTT
TRBJ1-1,.,TRBD1,TRBV10-3,CAISTRGQENTEAFF,TGTGCCATCAGCACCCGGGGACAGGAGAACACTGAAGCTTTCTTT
TRBJ1-4,.,.,TRBV27,CASSSSGAPTNEKLFF,TGTGCCAGCAGTTCCTCAGGGGCTCCAACTAATGAAAAACTGTTTTTT
TRBJ1-1,.,.,TRBV7-9,CASSYQDTEAFF,TGTGCCAGCAGCTATCAGGACACTGAAGCTTTCTTT
TRBJ2-5,.,.,TRBV4-1,CASSQLDGGSETQYF,TGCGCCAGCAGCCAACTTGACGGGGGTTCGGAGACCCAGTACTTC
TRBJ2-7,.,.,TRBV6-5,CAGAGSYEQYF,TGTGCCGGGGCGGGGTCCTACGAGCAGTACTTC
TRBJ1-1,.,.,TRBV4-3,CASSQDRRDRAFF,TGCGCCAGCAGCCAAGATCGGAGGGATAGAGCTTTCTTT
TRBJ1-1,.,.,TRBV11-3,CASSVGRGNTEAFF,TGTGCCAGCAGCGTCGGACGGGGGAACACTGAAGCTTTCTTT
TRBJ1-6,.,TRBD1,TRBV9,CASSVAGQGVDNSPLHF,TGTGCCAGCAGCGTAGCTGGCCAGGGGGTAGATAATTCACCCCTCCACTTT
TRBJ1-6,.,TRBD1,TRBV3-1/TRBV3-2,CASSPSLTGGAYNSPLHF,TGTGCCAGCAGCCCCAGCCTCACAGGGGGCGCGTACAATTCACCCCTCCACTTT
TRBJ2-1,.,TRBD1,TRBV5-8,CASSLGFLQGATSNEQFF,TGTGCCAGCAGCTTAGGCTTCCTACAGGGGGCAACCTCTAATGAGCAGTTCTTC
TRBJ1-5,once,.,TRBV11-2,CASSTGGAGQPQHF,TGTGCCAGCAGCACGGGAGGGGCTGGTCAGCCCCAGCATTTT